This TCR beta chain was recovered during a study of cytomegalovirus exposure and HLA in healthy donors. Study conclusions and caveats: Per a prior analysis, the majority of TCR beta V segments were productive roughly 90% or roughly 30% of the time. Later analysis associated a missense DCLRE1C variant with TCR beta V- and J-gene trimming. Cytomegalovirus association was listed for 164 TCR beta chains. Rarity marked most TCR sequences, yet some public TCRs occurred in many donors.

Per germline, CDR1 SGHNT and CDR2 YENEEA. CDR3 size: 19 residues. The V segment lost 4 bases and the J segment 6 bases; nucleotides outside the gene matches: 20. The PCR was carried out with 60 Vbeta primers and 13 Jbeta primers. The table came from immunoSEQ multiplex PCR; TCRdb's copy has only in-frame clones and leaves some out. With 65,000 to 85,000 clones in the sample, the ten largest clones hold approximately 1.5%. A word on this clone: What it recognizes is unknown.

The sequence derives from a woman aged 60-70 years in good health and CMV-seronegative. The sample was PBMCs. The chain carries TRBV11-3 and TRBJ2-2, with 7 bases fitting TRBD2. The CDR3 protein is CASSSGFGSSGVSPGELFF. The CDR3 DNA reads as TGTGCCAGCAGCTCTGGCTTTGGGTCTAGCGGTGTGAGTCCCGGGGAGCTGTTTTTT.